The subject of this entry is one T cell receptor beta chain. Its antigen is not known. TCRdb called the PCR reads again in MiXCR, with one record for every CDR3 protein. This sample has a few hundred thousand distinct CDR3 sequences; roughly 26% occur once, and the top ten carry approximately 0.76%. The germline V gene encodes CDR1 GTSNPN and CDR2 SVGIG (reference sequence). Trimming removed 0 bases at V and 0 bases at J, with 13 bases between. This CDR3 has 16 amino acids. The data originate from a study of molecular identifiers for immune sequencing clone quantification. Whole-study findings and limits: Over 97% of CMV-specific effector molecules, but under 1% of naive ones, were in clones above 20 copies.

What was sequenced was naive CD8+ T cells from blood, with Jurkat cell RNA spiked in. The subset is: FACS-sorted CD8+CD4-CCR7+CD45RA+ naive T cells. This TCR was sampled from a human donor in good health. Some libraries in this study had Jurkat cell RNA spiked in. The V call is TRBV30, the J call TRBJ2-3, with D tentatively TRBD1 or TRBD2 (6 bases each). This chain's CDR3 is CAWSVLRGVSTDTQYF. CDR3 sequence (DNA): TGTGCCTGGAGTGTTTTGAGGGGGGTCAGCACAGATACGCAGTATTTT.